This TCR beta chain was recovered during a study of vaccination effects on CD4 cells after COVID-19. General study findings and limits: For convalescents, most of the spike-reactive clones seen post-vaccine were new vaccine-induced clones.

Produced via immunoSEQ multiplex PCR; TCRdb's table is partial and in-frame only. Of 70,000 or so clones in the sample, 73% were seen once. Note on this clone: What it recognizes is unknown.

Antigen-specific CD4+ T cells were expanded (with viral peptide pools) by the ViraFEST assay ahead of sequencing. Subsequent to less than eleven days of culture, CD4+ T cells were isolated. Their SARS-CoV-2 infection, verified by PCR, occurred between March and December 2020. The ends lost 2 bases at V and 1 base at J; junction bases unmatched: 6. Germline V gene lookup returns CDR1 GTSNPN and CDR2 SVGIG (reference sequence). CDR3 length: 16 residues. This TCR derives from a human donor who had a prior SARS-CoV-2 infection. The chain recombines TRBV30 with TRBJ2-7, with 12 bases lining up with TRBD2. This specimen was CD4+ T cells from PBMCs cultured with HIV peptides, taken before COVID-19 vaccination. Subset in this sample: HIV-1 Nef peptide pool negative control/reference culture. The CDR3 region has the DNA TGTGCCTGGAGTAGCCGGACTAGCGGGGATTCCTACGAGCAGTACTTC. This encodes CAWSSRTSGDSYEQYF.